The rows below give T cell receptor beta chains drawn from one sample of a study of control samples from healthy donors and cancer patients. TCRdb's copy holds only in-frame clones and misses some; the assay was immunoSEQ multiplex PCR. The sample lists 150,000 or so clones, 80% to 95% occurring once. The sample comprised blood. These receptors were obtained from a woman in her forties or fifties in good health. Each CDR3 is given with its conserved first and last residue. The D gene is left open where the match is weak. Clone size is stated in some rows and not others, as once, few, many or a class when expanded.

cdr3_nt cdr3_aa cdr3_length j_call clone_size d_call v_call
TGTGCCAGCAGCGTAGCGGACACTGAAGCTTTCTTT CASSVADTEAFF 12 TRBJ1-1 - - TRBV9
TGCGCCAGCAGTCAATCGGTGCGCGGGGGCCGAGGCCCCTACGAGCAGTACTTC CASSQSVRGGRGPYEQYF 18 TRBJ2-7 - - TRBV23-1
TGTGCCAAAAGGACGGGGGAATCAACTAATGAAAAACTGTTTTTT CAKRTGESTNEKLFF 15 TRBJ1-4 once - TRBV19
TGTGCCAGTAGCAAAATACCATTAAACACTGAAGCTTTCTTT CASSKIPLNTEAFF 14 TRBJ1-1 - - TRBV19
TGTGCCAGCAGCATGGGACAGGGATTCAATTCACCCCTCCACTTT CASSMGQGFNSPLHF 15 TRBJ1-6 - TRBD1 TRBV7-6
TGTGCCAGCAAGCAGGGGGTTAAAGAGACCCAGTACTTC CASKQGVKETQYF 13 TRBJ2-5 - TRBD1 TRBV7-2
TGTGCCAGCAGTGACCGAGGACTCTTATTCAATCAGCCCCAGCATTTT CASSDRGLLFNQPQHF 16 TRBJ1-5 few - TRBV6-1
TGTGCCAGCAGTCGGACTAGCGGGATCCGAGGCGATGAGCAGTTCTTC CASSRTSGIRGDEQFF 16 TRBJ2-1 - TRBD2 TRBV3-1/TRBV3-2
TGTGCCACCAGCAGAACGGGACAGCTATACAATGAGCAGTTCTTC CATSRTGQLYNEQFF 15 TRBJ2-1 - TRBD1 TRBV15
TGTGCCAGCTCATATGGGACAGTTGAAGCTTTCTTT CASSYGTVEAFF 12 TRBJ1-1 - TRBD1 TRBV18
TGTGCCTGGAGTGTTGGGGACCGGGGCTACACCTTC CAWSVGDRGYTF 12 TRBJ1-2 - - TRBV30
TGTGCCAGCAACAGGGGGCTCGAAGAGACCCAGTACTTC CASNRGLEETQYF 13 TRBJ2-5 - TRBD1 TRBV7-9
TGCGCCAGCAGCTTGGGACAGGTATACAATGAGCAGTTCTTC CASSLGQVYNEQFF 14 TRBJ2-1 - - TRBV5-1
TGTGCCAGCAGCTTGGGTGGTGGGGCCACTGAAGCTTTCTTT CASSLGGGATEAFF 14 TRBJ1-1 - - TRBV7-2
TGTGCCAGCAGGCCCACAGGGGGCGCAGGAGATACGCAGTATTTT CASRPTGGAGDTQYF 15 TRBJ2-3 - TRBD1 TRBV7-9
TGTGCCAGCAGTGAACCGACAGAACTCCCCTACGAGCAGTACTTC CASSEPTELPYEQYF 15 TRBJ2-7 - - TRBV6-1
TGTGCCAGCAGCTTGGCGGACAGGGAGGCGATAGATACGCAGTATTTT CASSLADREAIDTQYF 16 TRBJ2-3 - TRBD1 TRBV5-5
TGTGCCACCAGCAGAGATCGTACAGGGGAACGCTCCAAATATTTT CATSRDRTGERSKYF 15 TRBJ1-3 - TRBD1 TRBV15
TGCAGTGCTAGTCCTACAGGGACGAGCAATCAGCCCCAGCATTTT CSASPTGTSNQPQHF 15 TRBJ1-5 - - TRBV20-1
TGTGCCAGCAGCCACTCGGGGGGCTCTGGAAACACCATATATTTT CASSHSGGSGNTIYF 15 TRBJ1-3 - - TRBV9
TGTGCTAGCACCTACCCCCTGGGAGTCAGAACCCAGTACTTC CASTYPLGVRTQYF 14 TRBJ2-5 once - TRBV7-7
TGTGCCAGCTCACCGACCCTGAACACTGAAGCTTTCTTT CASSPTLNTEAFF 13 TRBJ1-1 - - TRBV18
TGTGCCAGCTCATTGGACAGGGTTCAGCCCCAGCATTTT CASSLDRVQPQHF 13 TRBJ1-5 - TRBD1 TRBV18
TGTGCCAGCAGTGAACTGAGGCAGTCCTCACCCCTCCACTTT CASSELRQSSPLHF 14 TRBJ1-6 - - TRBV25-1
TGTGCCAGCAGCACCACGACAGGGTCCAACTATGGCTACACCTTC CASSTTTGSNYGYTF 15 TRBJ1-2 - TRBD1 TRBV7-8
TGTGCCAGTAGATTAGGCCAGGGGGCAGTACAGCCCCAGCATTTT CASRLGQGAVQPQHF 15 TRBJ1-5 - TRBD1 TRBV19
TGTGCCAGCAGCTTGGGCAGGGTTATTGAGCAGTACTTC CASSLGRVIEQYF 13 TRBJ2-7 - - TRBV5-6
TGTGCCAGCAGCCCGCTGACTAGCGGGCTCGACGAGCAGTACTTC CASSPLTSGLDEQYF 15 TRBJ2-7 - TRBD2 TRBV3-1/TRBV3-2
TGTGCCAGCAGCCAAGATCCCCTGGGCACTGAAGCTTTCTTT CASSQDPLGTEAFF 14 TRBJ1-1 - - TRBV3-1/TRBV3-2
TGTGCCAGCAATATTCAACAGGGGATCTACGAGCAGTACTTC CASNIQQGIYEQYF 14 TRBJ2-7 - TRBD1 TRBV6-5
TGTGCCAGCAGTTTAACGGCCACAGTGACCGACGGGGAGCTGTTTTTT CASSLTATVTDGELFF 16 TRBJ2-2 - - TRBV27
TGTGCCAGCAGAGTGGGAGATACGCAGTATTTT CASRVGDTQYF 11 TRBJ2-3 - - TRBV7-8
TGTGCCAGCAGCCGAACCCCGGGACAGGGGGGGAATGAGCAGTTCTTC CASSRTPGQGGNEQFF 16 TRBJ2-1 - TRBD1 TRBV14
TGTGCCAGCAGTTCCGGGAGCTATGGCTACACCTTC CASSSGSYGYTF 12 TRBJ1-2 - - TRBV28
TGTGCCAGCAGTTCCGCCCTGGGGGGGAGCGCGGAAAACATTCAGTACTTC CASSSALGGSAENIQYF 17 TRBJ2-4 - TRBD2 TRBV28
TGTGCCAGCAGCTTAGGGGGGGGAAACACCATATATTTT CASSLGGGNTIYF 13 TRBJ1-3 - - TRBV11-2
TGTGCCAGCAGTGAAGTGACGCGGCGGACAGATACGCAGTATTTT CASSEVTRRTDTQYF 15 TRBJ2-3 - - TRBV2
TGCGCCAGCAGCCAAGAAGGCCCAAGGGGGGCTGGCTACACCTTC CASSQEGPRGAGYTF 15 TRBJ1-2 - - TRBV4-1
TGTGCCAGCAGCTTGTCAAATGAGGAGACGCAGTATTTT CASSLSNEETQYF 13 TRBJ2-3 - - TRBV5-6
TGCGCCAGCAGCTCCGGGACAGGGGTATCATATGGCTACACCTTC CASSSGTGVSYGYTF 15 TRBJ1-2 - TRBD1 TRBV5-1
TGTGCCACCCTGGTATTGGGGAGGGCCGATGAGCAGTTCTTC CATLVLGRADEQFF 14 TRBJ2-1 once TRBD2 TRBV5-6
TGTGCCAGCAGCTTAGGCCCTAGCGGGAGAAAGACAGATACGCAGTATTTT CASSLGPSGRKTDTQYF 17 TRBJ2-3 - TRBD2 TRBV7-9